This T cell receptor (beta chain) originates from a study of T cell clonotyping in hematopoietic cell transplantation. Recipient blood drawn about 28 days pretransplant and days 30, 100, 180 after. Here immunoSEQ multiplex PCR was the method, and the copy in TCRdb shows in-frame clones only, minus some. The sample has roughly 8,000 clones, 81% seen once; the top ten hold about 4.4%. Whole-study findings and limits: After transplant, recipient diversity fell while pathologically expanded clonotypes grew through day 180. Graft donor and pretransplant recipient Inverse Simpson Index values predicted broader posttransplant TCR diversity.

This CDR3 has 16 amino acids. CDR1 is MDHEN and CDR2 is SYDVKM in the germline V gene. The V gene end was trimmed by 10 bases and the J gene end by 4 bases; junction bases not matched to a gene: 18. Comments on this clone: Its antigen is currently unknown.

The rearrangement links TRBV28 to TRBJ1-2; 7 bases map to TRBD1. This TCR was sampled from a female patient aged 50 to 60 who had an allogeneic stem cell transplant from an unrelated donor, so the T cells may come from the graft donor. Some clones in this sample may be carry-over from other donors' samples. The sample here was peripheral blood mononuclear cells, taken 180 days after allogeneic stem cell transplant. CDR3 nucleotide sequence: TGTGCCACTCGGACAGGAGGTTCCCAGGGCTTCTATGGCTACACCTTC. Its protein is CATRTGGSQGFYGYTF.